These 14 T cell receptor beta chains were all obtained from the same sample, sequenced in a study of T cell repertoires in cytomegalovirus infection. TCRdb re-called the reads through MiXCR, storing one row per CDR3 protein. The sample records about 100,000 distinct CDR3 sequences, 23% being singletons. The specimen sequenced was CD8+ T cells from PBMCs. These receptors all stem from a human donor in good health (CMV status not recorded). Some clones in this sample may be carry-over from other donors' samples.

In its sample, this clonotype was seen a few times. The rearrangement links TRBV6-1 to TRBJ2-4; TRBD1 matches at 7 bases. V gave up 5 bases and J gave up 3 bases; unmatched junction bases: 13. The CDR3 is 17 residues long. Per germline, CDR1 MNHNS and CDR2 SASEGT. CDR3 nucleotide sequence: TGTGCCAGCAGTTCCGACCAGATGGGACAGAACAAAAACATTCAGTACTTC. Its translation is CASSSDQMGQNKNIQYF.

This clonotype was counted at least ten times. The chain joins TRBV20-1 to TRBJ1-1; 7 positions match TRBD1. From germline, CDR1 is DFQATT and CDR2 SNEGSKA (reference sequence). J gave up 6 bases and V 6 bases, and 10 bases lay outside the gene matches. This CDR3 is 13 amino acids long. The CDR3 is CSADRVTEAEAFF. The CDR3 bases are TGCAGTGCAGACAGGGTGACGGAGGCTGAAGCTTTCTTT.

This clonotype was seen more than once but under ten times. This chain connects TRBV10-3 to TRBJ2-1; TRBD2 agrees at 13 bases. Losses at the gene ends were 6 bases for V and 7 bases for J; bases not matched to a gene: 6. CDR1 and CDR2 (germline): ENHRY, SYGVKD. The CDR3 has 15 residues. CDR3 sequence reads: CAISAPTSGGNEQFF. The CDR3 DNA sequence: TGTGCCATCAGCGCTCCGACTAGCGGGGGGAATGAGCAGTTCTTC.

The chain has TRBV2 and TRBJ2-7; D call uncertain. Trimming shortened V by 0 bases and J by 4 bases, and 10 bases separated the two germline ends. Germline loops: CDR1 SNHLY, CDR2 FYNNEI. The CDR3 sequence is 14 residues long. The CDR3 loop is CASSEAQPLYEQYF. The CDR3 DNA reads TGTGCCAGCAGTGAAGCCCAGCCCCTTTACGAGCAGTACTTC. The full variable domain, with the rest looked up from reference TRBV2 and TRBJ2-7, is EPEVTQTPSHQVTQMGQEVILRCVPISNHLYFYWYRQILGQKVEFLVSFYNNEISEKSEIFDDQFSVERPDGSNFTLKIRSTKLEDSAMYFCASSEAQPLYEQYFGPGTRLTVT.

This clonotype was recorded at least ten times. J is TRBJ2-7 and V is TRBV27; 9 nucleotides match TRBD1. Germline V CDR1 and CDR2: MNHEY, SMNVEV (reference sequence). The length of the CDR3 is 14 residues. Trimming removed 3 bases from V and 4 bases from J; junction bases left unmatched: 4. CDR3 bases: TGTGCCAGCAGTTTGGGGACAGGGAGATACGAGCAGTACTTC. This sequence encodes CASSLGTGRYEQYF.

This clonotype was seen more than once but under ten times. The chain links TRBV5-1 to TRBJ2-1, with 7 bases matching TRBD1. Germline CDR1 and CDR2: SGHRS and YFSETQ. There are 15 residues in the CDR3. Trimming cost V 4 bases and J 6 bases; bases outside gene matches: 10. The CDR3: CASSLSGGSGNEQFF. CDR3 DNA sequence: TGCGCCAGCAGCCTGTCAGGGGGTTCCGGCAATGAGCAGTTCTTC.

The sample holds a few counts of this clonotype. The chain couples TRBV28 to TRBJ1-1; 7 nucleotides match TRBD1. Germline lookup yields CDR1 MDHEN and CDR2 SYDVKM. With V trimmed by 6 bases and J by 5 bases, 9 bases remained unmatched. The CDR3 has 14 amino acids. Here the CDR3 reads CASSRDRVVTEAFF. The CDR3 DNA sequence: TGTGCCAGCAGCAGAGACAGGGTGGTTACTGAAGCTTTCTTT.

This clonotype was counted only a few times. The chain has TRBV2 and TRBJ1-2; 7 positions match TRBD1. J gave up 0 bases and V 2 bases, and 6 bases lay outside the gene matches. The CDR3 is 16 amino acids. Germline V gene data show CDR1 as SNHLY and CDR2 as FYNNEI. The chain's CDR3 is CASSESQGGANYGYTF. The CDR3 bases are TGTGCCAGCAGTGAAAGCCAGGGGGGTGCTAACTATGGCTACACCTTC.

The chain joins TRBV25-1 to TRBJ1-2; D unresolved. Germline V gene sequence: CDR1 MGHDK, CDR2 SYGVNS. Trimming shortened V by 7 bases and J by 3 bases, and 24 bases separated the two germline ends. The CDR3 extends over 17 amino acids. CDR3 protein: CASTNDGNSGGYYGYTF. The CDR3 DNA is TGTGCCAGCACTAACGACGGCAATTCCGGCGGGTACTATGGCTACACCTTC.

This clonotype has just a few counts. This sequence joins TRBV5-3 and TRBJ2-7, with 7 nucleotides matching TRBD1. TRBV5-3 is identified as an open reading frame with a role that is uncertain. The J segment lost 2 bases and the V segment lost 8 bases, leaving 10 bases of the junction unmatched. The CDR3 covers 14 residues. The CDR3 loop reads CASSQPTGTYEQYF. CDR3 coding DNA: TGTGCCAGCAGCCAACCGACAGGGACCTACGAGCAGTACTTC.

The chain carries TRBV12-3 or TRBV12-4 and TRBJ1-1; perhaps TRBD1 as D (6 bases). Trimming stripped 5 bases from V and 4 bases from J, with 14 bases between. The CDR3 runs 14 residues. DNA for the CDR3: TGTGCCAGCAGTACACAGGGAGGGGGCACTGAAGCTTTCTTT. It yields the protein CASSTQGGGTEAFF.

Remarks on this clonotype: One base away lies a much larger clone, so this may be a sequencing read error. The chain employs TRBV7-3 and TRBJ2-2; D gene ambiguous. V lost 8 bases to trimming and J lost 5 bases, with 15 bases between them. CDR1 and CDR2 from the germline V gene are SGHTA and FQGTGA. The CDR3 loop spans 14 amino acids. The CDR3 region is CASGVPGTTGELFF. The CDR3 coding sequence is TGTGCCAGCGGCGTTCCGGGTACTACCGGGGAGCTGTTTTTT.

This clonotype showed up just a few times. The chain links TRBV2 to TRBJ1-5, with D hard to call. Germline CDR1 reads SNHLY; CDR2 reads FYNNEI. V lost 6 bases to trimming and J lost 1 base, with 7 bases between them. This CDR3 contains 13 residues. CDR3 in amino acids: CASRWESNQPQHF. The CDR3 nucleotides are TGTGCCAGCAGGTGGGAAAGCAATCAGCCCCAGCATTTT.

V gene TRBV30 combines with J gene TRBJ2-1; weak D call: TRBD2 (5 bases). The germline gives CDR1 GTSNPN, CDR2 SVGIG (reference sequence). This CDR3 is built from 12 residues. The CDR3 loop is CAHDRGGDEQFF. The CDR3, as DNA: TGTGCTCACGACCGGGGTGGGGATGAGCAGTTCTTC.